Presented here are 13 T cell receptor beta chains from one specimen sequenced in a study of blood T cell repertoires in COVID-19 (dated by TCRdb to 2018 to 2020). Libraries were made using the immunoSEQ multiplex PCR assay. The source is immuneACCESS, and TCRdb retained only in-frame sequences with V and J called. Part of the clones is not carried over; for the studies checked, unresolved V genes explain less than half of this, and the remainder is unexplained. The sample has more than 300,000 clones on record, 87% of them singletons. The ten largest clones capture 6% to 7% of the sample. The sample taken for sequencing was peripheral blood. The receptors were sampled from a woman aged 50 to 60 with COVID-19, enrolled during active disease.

CDR3 sequence reads: CASSYSGRVAKNIQYF. The CDR3 DNA follows: TGTGCCAGCAGTTACTCTGGTAGAGTAGCCAAAAACATTCAGTACTTC. This rearrangement joins TRBV6-2 or TRBV6-3 to TRBJ2-4; D is ambiguous. The CDR3 is made up of 16 amino acids. Germline CDR1 MNHEY, CDR2 SVGEGT. Trimming cost V 0 bases and J 0 bases, with 9 bases left between them.

The DNA for the CDR3 is TGTGCCATCGGGACAGAGACGAGCAACACTGAAGCTTTCTTT. As protein: CAIGTETSNTEAFF. V usage is TRBV10-3 and J usage is TRBJ1-1; 7 nucleotides match TRBD1. The CDR3 is 14 amino acids. Germline trimming cut 8 bases from V and 2 bases from J; bases unmatched to any gene: 8. Germline V gene lookup returns CDR1 ENHRY and CDR2 SYGVKD.

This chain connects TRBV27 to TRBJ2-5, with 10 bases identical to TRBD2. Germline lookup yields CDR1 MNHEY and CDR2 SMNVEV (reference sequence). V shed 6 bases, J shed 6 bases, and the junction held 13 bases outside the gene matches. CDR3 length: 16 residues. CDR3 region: CASRPTGLAGVQTQYF. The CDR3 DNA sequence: TGTGCCAGCAGGCCCACCGGGCTAGCGGGAGTACAGACCCAGTACTTC.

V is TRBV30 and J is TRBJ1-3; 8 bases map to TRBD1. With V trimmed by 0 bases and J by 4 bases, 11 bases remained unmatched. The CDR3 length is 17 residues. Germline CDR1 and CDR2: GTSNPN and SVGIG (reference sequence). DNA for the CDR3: TGTGCCTGGAGTGTCCCTTGGACAGGGACGGGGGGAAACACCATATATTTT. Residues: CAWSVPWTGTGGNTIYF.

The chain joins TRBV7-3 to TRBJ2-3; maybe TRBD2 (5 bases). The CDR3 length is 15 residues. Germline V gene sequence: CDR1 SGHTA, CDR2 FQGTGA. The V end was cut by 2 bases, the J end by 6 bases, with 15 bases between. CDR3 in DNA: TGTGCCAGCAGCTTATCTCTAGCAACTGGGGATACGCAGTATTTT. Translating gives CASSLSLATGDTQYF.

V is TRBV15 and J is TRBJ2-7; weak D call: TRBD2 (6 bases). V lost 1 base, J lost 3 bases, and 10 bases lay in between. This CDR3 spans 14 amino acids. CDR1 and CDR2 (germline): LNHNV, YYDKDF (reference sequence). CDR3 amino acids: CATSRGLDNYEQYF. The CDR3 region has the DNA TGTGCCACCAGCAGAGGACTAGATAACTACGAGCAGTACTTC.

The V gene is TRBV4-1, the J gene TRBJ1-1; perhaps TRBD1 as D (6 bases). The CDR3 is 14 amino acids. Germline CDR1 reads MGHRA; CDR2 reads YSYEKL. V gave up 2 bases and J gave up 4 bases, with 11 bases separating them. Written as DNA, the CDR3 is TGCGCCAGCAGCCAAACACAGGGAGCCACTGAAGCTTTCTTT. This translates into CASSQTQGATEAFF.

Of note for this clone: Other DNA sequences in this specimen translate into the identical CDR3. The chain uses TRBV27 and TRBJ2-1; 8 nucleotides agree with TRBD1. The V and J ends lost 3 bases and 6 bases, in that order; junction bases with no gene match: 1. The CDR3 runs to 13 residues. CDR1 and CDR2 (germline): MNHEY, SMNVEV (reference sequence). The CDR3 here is CASSFTGGNEQFF. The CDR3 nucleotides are TGTGCCAGCAGTTTCACAGGGGGCAATGAGCAGTTCTTC.

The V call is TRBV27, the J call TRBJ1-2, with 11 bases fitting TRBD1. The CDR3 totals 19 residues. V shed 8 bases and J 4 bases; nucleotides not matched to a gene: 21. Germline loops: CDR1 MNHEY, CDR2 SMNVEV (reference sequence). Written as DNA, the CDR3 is TGTGCCAGCGGAGCCCACGGAGGGACAGGGGGTTCAAGACGCTATGGCTACACCTTC. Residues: CASGAHGGTGGSRRYGYTF.

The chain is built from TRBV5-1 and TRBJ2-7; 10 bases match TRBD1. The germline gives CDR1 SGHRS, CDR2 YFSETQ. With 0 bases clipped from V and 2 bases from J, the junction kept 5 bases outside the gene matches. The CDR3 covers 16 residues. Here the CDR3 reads CASSLDRDRGAYEQYF. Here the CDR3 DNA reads TGCGCCAGCAGCTTGGACCGGGACAGGGGCGCCTACGAGCAGTACTTC.

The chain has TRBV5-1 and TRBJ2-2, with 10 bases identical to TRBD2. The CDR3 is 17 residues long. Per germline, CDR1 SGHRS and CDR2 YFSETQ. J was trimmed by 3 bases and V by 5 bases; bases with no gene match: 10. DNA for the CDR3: TGCGCCAGCAGACACCTAACTAGCGGGAAGTACACCGGGGAGCTGTTTTTT. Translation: CASRHLTSGKYTGELFF.

The CDR3 reads CASSFGGTSYEQYF. As DNA, the CDR3 is TGTGCCAGCAGCTTCGGGGGGACCTCCTACGAGCAGTACTTC. The genes are TRBV11-2 and TRBJ2-7, with 7 positions matching TRBD2. J was trimmed by 0 bases and V by 3 bases; bases with no gene match: 2. The CDR3 loop spans 14 amino acids. Per germline, CDR1 SGHAT and CDR2 FQNNGV.

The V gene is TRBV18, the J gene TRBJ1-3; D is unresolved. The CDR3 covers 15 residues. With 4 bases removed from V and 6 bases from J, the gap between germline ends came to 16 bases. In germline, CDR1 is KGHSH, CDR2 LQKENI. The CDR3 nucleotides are TGTGCCAGCTCACTGTATACGGGATCGTCAAACACCATATATTTT. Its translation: CASSLYTGSSNTIYF.